These T cell receptor beta chains were read from a single sample in a study of T cells after yellow fever vaccination. TCRdb used MiXCR to reprocess the 5' RACE reads, holding one entry per CDR3 protein. Of 350,000 to 450,000 distinct CDR3 sequences in the sample, about 19% are singletons; the top ten hold 18%. The sample consisted of PBMCs, taken before the yellow fever booster vaccination. These receptors originate from a man aged 18 to 29 who received the YFV17D yellow fever vaccine. Both conserved end residues are part of each CDR3. The D gene is left open where the match is weak. Size is stated for part of the rows, as once, few or many counts, or as a class when the clone is expanded.

TRBD1,few,TRBJ1-1,TRBV29-1,TGCAGCGTTGAAGGGACAGGGTCCGCTTTCTTT,CSVEGTGSAFF
TRBD1,few,TRBJ2-1,TRBV11-2,TGTGCCAGCAGCTTAGAAGCCGGGACAGGGAATGAGCAGTTCTTC,CASSLEAGTGNEQFF
TRBD1,many,TRBJ2-3,TRBV12-3/TRBV12-4,TGTGCCAGCAGTCTGACAGGGGCAGATACGCAGTATTTT,CASSLTGADTQYF
TRBD1,.,TRBJ1-5,TRBV11-1,TGTGCCGCCAGACGACGGGACAGGGGACCAAGTAGCAATCAGCCCCAGCATTTT,CAARRRDRGPSSNQPQHF
TRBD2,.,TRBJ2-3,TRBV18,TGTGCCAGCTCACCACGCGCGGGGGGGACAGATACGCAGTATTTT,CASSPRAGGTDTQYF
.,.,TRBJ1-1,TRBV6-5,TGTGCCAGCAGTTACTCGGGGTATGCGAACACTGAAGCTTTCTTT,CASSYSGYANTEAFF
TRBD2,many,TRBJ2-5,TRBV18,TGTGCCAGCTCACCGAAGGCCTACGTGGTAGCGGGGAAAGAGACCCAGTACTTC,CASSPKAYVVAGKETQYF
.,few,TRBJ2-5,TRBV5-6,TGTGCCAGCAGCAACAGGAGGGAGACCCAGTACTTC,CASSNRRETQYF
.,few,TRBJ2-2,TRBV5-1,TGCGCCAGCAGCTTGGTTGCGGGTCCCGGGGAGCTGTTTTTT,CASSLVAGPGELFF
.,.,TRBJ2-5,TRBV18,TGTGCCAGCTCGCACGAGGAAGAGACCCAGTACTTC,CASSHEEETQYF
.,few,TRBJ1-1,TRBV5-1,TGCGCCAGCAGCTCAGGGGAGACCTCCCCTGAAGCTTTCTTT,CASSSGETSPEAFF
TRBD2,few,TRBJ2-3,TRBV7-2,TGTGCCAGCAGCCCAATAGCGGGGGGCCACCCAGATACGCAGTATTTT,CASSPIAGGHPDTQYF
.,few,TRBJ1-1,TRBV4-2,TGTGCCAGCAGCCAAGATTCGGCAGCCCGTAACACTGAAGCTTTCTTT,CASSQDSAARNTEAFF
.,few,TRBJ2-5,TRBV6-2/TRBV6-3,TGTGCCAGCGCGAGAGGTGAACTCCGGCAAGAGACCCAGTACTTC,CASARGELRQETQYF
.,few,TRBJ2-3,TRBV4-3,TGCGCCAGCAGCCAAGAGCTGAGCACAGATACGCAGTATTTT,CASSQELSTDTQYF
TRBD2,.,TRBJ2-5,TRBV6-2/TRBV6-3,TGTGCCAGCAGGCGGGGGAGAGAGACCCAGTACTTC,CASRRGRETQYF
TRBD1,.,TRBJ1-4,TRBV28,TGTGCCAGCAACCTAGAGGGGGCGGCTGAAAAACTGTTTTTT,CASNLEGAAEKLFF
TRBD1,few,TRBJ2-2,TRBV10-3,TGTGCCATCAGGGCTAGGGGGCCGAACGGGGAGCTGTTTTTT,CAIRARGPNGELFF
.,few,TRBJ1-2,TRBV6-5,TGTGCCAGCAGTTACTCGATGGTCGCCGAGGGTCTGGGTGGCTACACCTTC,CASSYSMVAEGLGGYTF
TRBD1,.,TRBJ2-3,TRBV7-6,TGTGCCAGCAGCACTACGGACAGGGCGACAGATACGCAGTATTTT,CASSTTDRATDTQYF
TRBD1,.,TRBJ1-2,TRBV7-9,TGTGCCAGCAGTCCGACAGGGGGAGAGGGCTACACCTTC,CASSPTGGEGYTF
.,.,TRBJ2-4,TRBV20-1,TGCAGTGCTAGGGCCCTCGGCCCTAGCGACATTCAGTACTTC,CSARALGPSDIQYF
.,few,TRBJ1-3,TRBV7-2,TGTGCCAGCAGCTTAGGGGGTCGTATTGGAAACACCATATATTTT,CASSLGGRIGNTIYF
TRBD2,.,TRBJ2-2,TRBV3-1,TGTGCCAGCAGCGAGGTTCCGAGCGGGATGAACACCGGGGAGCTGTTTTTT,CASSEVPSGMNTGELFF
TRBD1,.,TRBJ1-1,TRBV20-1,TGCAGTGCTAGAGATCCGGGACAGGGGGCCGCTGAAGCTTTCTTT,CSARDPGQGAAEAFF
.,.,TRBJ2-6,TRBV7-3,TGTGCCAGCAGCGCGGAGGGGCATGACGTCCTGACTTTC,CASSAEGHDVLTF
.,.,TRBJ2-3,TRBV20-1,TGCAGTGCCGCTAGGTCTCGATCCGGCACAGATACGCAGTATTTT,CSAARSRSGTDTQYF
.,few,TRBJ1-6,TRBV3-1,TGTGCCAGCAGCCAAGATGCGGGGAATAGTTCACCCCTCCACTTT,CASSQDAGNSSPLHF
.,.,TRBJ1-6,TRBV6-1,TGTGCCAGCAGTGAAGCCTCCATGAATTCACCCCTCCACTTT,CASSEASMNSPLHF
.,.,TRBJ1-1,TRBV7-2,TGTGCCAGCAGCTTCAGGGGAAATGAAGCTTTCTTT,CASSFRGNEAFF
TRBD2,.,TRBJ2-1,TRBV5-1,TGCGCCAGCAGCCGAGGGACTAGCGGCCTGAGCTCCTACAATGAGCAGTTCTTC,CASSRGTSGLSSYNEQFF
TRBD1,.,TRBJ2-3,TRBV4-2,TGTGCCAGCAGCCAAGCGGGACAGAGCACAGATACGCAGTATTTT,CASSQAGQSTDTQYF